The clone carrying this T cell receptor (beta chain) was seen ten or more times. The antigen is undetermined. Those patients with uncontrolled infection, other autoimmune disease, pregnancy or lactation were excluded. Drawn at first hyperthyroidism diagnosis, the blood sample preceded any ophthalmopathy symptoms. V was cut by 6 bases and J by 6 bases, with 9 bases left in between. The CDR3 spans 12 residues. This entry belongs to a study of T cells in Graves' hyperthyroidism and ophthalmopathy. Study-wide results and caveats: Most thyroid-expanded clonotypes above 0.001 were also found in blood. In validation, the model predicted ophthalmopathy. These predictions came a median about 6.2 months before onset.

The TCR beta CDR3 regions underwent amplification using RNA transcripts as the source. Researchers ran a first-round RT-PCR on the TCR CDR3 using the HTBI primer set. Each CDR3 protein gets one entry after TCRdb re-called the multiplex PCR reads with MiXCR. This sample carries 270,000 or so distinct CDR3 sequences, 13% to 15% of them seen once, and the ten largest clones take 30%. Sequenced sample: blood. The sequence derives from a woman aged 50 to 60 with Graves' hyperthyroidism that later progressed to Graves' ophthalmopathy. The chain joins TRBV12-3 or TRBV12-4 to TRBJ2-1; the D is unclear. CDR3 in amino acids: CASRLGANEQFF. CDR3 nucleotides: TGTGCCAGCAGGCTGGGCGCCAATGAGCAGTTCTTC.